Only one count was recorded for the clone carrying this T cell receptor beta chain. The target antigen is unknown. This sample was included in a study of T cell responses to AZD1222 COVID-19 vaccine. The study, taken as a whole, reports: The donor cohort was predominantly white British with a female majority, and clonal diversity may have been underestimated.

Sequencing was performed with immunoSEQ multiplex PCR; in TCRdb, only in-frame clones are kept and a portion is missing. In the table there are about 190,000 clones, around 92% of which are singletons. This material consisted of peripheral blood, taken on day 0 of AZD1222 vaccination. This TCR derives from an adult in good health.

Here the CDR3 DNA reads TGCAGCGTAGACAGGGGGCGGGTGAACACTGAAGCTTTCTTT. Residues: CSVDRGRVNTEAFF. J is TRBJ1-1 and V is TRBV29-1; TRBD1 matches at 10 bases. This CDR3 is 14 amino acids long. CDR1 SQVTM and CDR2 ANQGSEA come from the germline V gene. The junction had 4 bases not matched to a gene; V was cut back by 6 bases and J by 0 bases.